This T cell receptor (beta chain) was captured by sequencing in a study of PD-L1 blockade in urothelial cancer. Study-wide context: Of under 30 patients, some 25 were males with bladder-origin urothelial cancer. A median approximately 140,000 T cells were found in blood samples.

Trimming at V came to 2 bases and at J to 5 bases, leaving 10 bases not matched to a gene. This CDR3 region has 16 residues. Looked up from germline, CDR1 is SQVTM and CDR2 is ANQGSEA. Spiked synthetic TCR analogs estimated absolute template abundance per PCR. Clones were read by immunoSEQ multiplex PCR, and TCRdb kept only the in-frame ones, dropping some. The table shows about 56,000 clones, with around 86% occurring only once. Overall study results and limits: Better progression-free and overall survival followed lower pretreatment blood clonality.

Time point of the sample: pretreatment peripheral blood. Turning to this clone: Antigen specificity is unknown.

The gene calls are TRBV29-1 and TRBJ2-1; 9 nucleotides match TRBD2. The starting material was PBMCs, obtained around atezolizumab (anti-PD-L1) treatment. This sequence originates from a man aged 65 to 85 with urothelial cancer. The CDR3 spells CSVEFPLAGINNEQFF. The CDR3 nucleotides read TGCAGCGTTGAATTCCCTCTAGCGGGGATTAACAATGAGCAGTTCTTC.